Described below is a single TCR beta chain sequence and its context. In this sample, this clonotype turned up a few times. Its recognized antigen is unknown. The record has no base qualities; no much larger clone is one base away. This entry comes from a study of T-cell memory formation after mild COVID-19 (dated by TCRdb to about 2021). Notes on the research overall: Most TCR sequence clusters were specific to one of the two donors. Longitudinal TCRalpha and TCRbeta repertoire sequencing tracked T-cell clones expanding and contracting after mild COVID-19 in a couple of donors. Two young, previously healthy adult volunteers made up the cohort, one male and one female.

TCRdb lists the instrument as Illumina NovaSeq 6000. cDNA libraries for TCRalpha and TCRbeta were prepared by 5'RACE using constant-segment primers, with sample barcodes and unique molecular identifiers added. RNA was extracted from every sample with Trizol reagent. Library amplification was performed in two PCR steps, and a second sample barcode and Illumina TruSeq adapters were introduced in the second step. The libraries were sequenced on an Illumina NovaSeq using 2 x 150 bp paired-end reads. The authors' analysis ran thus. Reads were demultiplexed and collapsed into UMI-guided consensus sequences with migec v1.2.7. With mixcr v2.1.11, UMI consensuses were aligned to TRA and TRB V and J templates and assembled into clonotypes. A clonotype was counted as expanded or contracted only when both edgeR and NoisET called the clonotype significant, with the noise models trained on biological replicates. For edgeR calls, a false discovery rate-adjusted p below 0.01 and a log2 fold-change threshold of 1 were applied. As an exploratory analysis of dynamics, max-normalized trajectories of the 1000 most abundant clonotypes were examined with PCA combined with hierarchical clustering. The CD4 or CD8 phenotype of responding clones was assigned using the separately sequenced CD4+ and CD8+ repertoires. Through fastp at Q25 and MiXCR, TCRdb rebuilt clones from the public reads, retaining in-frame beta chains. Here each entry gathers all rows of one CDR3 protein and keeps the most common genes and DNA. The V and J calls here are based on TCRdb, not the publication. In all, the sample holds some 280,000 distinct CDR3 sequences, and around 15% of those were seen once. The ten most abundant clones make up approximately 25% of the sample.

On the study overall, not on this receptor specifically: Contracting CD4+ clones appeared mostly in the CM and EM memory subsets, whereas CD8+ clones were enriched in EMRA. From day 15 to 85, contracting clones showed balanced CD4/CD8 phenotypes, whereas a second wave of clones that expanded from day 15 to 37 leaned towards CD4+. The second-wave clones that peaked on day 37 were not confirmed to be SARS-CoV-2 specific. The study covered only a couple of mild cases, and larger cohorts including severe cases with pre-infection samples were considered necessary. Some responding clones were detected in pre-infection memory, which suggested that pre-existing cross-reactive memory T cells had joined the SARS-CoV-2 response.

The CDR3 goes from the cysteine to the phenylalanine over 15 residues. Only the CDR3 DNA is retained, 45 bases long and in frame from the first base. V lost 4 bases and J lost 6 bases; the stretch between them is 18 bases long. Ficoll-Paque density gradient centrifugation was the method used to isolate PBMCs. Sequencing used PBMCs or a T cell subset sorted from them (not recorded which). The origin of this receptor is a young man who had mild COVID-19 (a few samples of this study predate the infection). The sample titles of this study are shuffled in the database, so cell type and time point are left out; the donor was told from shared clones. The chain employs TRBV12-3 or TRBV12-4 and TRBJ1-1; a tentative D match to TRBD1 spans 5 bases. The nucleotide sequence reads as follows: TGTGCCAGCAGTTGGGGGTGGGGAGAGTTCGCTGAAGCTTTCTTT. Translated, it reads CASSWGWGEFAEAFF.